The sequence of this TCR beta chain was determined in a study of blood T cell repertoires in COVID-19. Background on the study: Nucleic acid was either cDNA or gDNA, and it came from T cells, B-cell-depleted T cells, or PBMCs.

Adults between about 18 and 95 years of age took part from about 24 US areas. The V end lost 1 base, the J end lost 1 base, and 10 bases lay between the germline ends. This CDR3 comprises 15 residues. Germline V gene data show CDR1 as KGHSH and CDR2 as LQKENI. In the study's own analysis: For nucleated cells, counts were estimated from reference gene primer amplification. Only in-frame clones appear in the TCRdb table, and some are missing; sequencing was by immunoSEQ multiplex PCR. V and J calls and clone size are copied from that table; D and trimming were computed from the DNA. Of 350,000 or so clones in the sample, around 90% were seen once. Notes on this clone: This CDR3 is also generated by other DNA sequences in the sample.

The TCR was taken from a woman in her 30s who had recovered from COVID-19. The specimen sequenced was PBMCs or T cells enriched from blood (not recorded which). The chain is built from TRBV18 and TRBJ1-1; D possibly corresponds to TRBD1 (5 bases). The CDR3 here is CASSPLSGKNTEAFF. DNA of the CDR3: TGTGCCAGCTCACCACTGTCAGGGAAGAACACTGAAGCTTTCTTT.